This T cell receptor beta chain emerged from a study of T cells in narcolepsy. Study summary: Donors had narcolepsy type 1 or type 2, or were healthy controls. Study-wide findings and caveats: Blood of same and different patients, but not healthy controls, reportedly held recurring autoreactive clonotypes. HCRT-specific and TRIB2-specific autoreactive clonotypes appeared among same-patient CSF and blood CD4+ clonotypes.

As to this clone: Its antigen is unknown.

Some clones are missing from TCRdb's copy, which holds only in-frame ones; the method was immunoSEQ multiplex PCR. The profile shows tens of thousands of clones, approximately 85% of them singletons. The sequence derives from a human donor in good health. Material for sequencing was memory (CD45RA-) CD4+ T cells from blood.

As DNA, the CDR3 is TGCGCCAGCAGCGCGGACAGCTACGAGCAGTACTTC. Translation gives CASSADSYEQYF. The chain combines TRBV5-1 with TRBJ2-7; a weak D match, TRBD1 (6 bases). CDR1 SGHRS and CDR2 YFSETQ come from the germline V gene. Trimming left V 4 bases short and J 3 bases short, with 8 bases between. CDR3 length equals 12 residues.